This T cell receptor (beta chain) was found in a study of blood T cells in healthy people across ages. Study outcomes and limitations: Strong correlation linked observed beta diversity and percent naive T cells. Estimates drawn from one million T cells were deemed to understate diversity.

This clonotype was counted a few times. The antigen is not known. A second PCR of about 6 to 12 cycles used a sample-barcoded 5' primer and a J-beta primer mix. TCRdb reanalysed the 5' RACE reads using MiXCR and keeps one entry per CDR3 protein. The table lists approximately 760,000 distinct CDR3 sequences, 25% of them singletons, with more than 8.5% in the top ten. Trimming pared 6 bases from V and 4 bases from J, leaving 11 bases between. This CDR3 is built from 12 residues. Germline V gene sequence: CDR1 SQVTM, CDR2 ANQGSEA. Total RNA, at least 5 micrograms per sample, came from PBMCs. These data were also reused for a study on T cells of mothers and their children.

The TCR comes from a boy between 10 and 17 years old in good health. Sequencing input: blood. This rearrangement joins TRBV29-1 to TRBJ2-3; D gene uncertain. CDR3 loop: CSVLFSSDTQYF. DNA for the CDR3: TGCAGCGTCCTTTTCAGTTCAGATACGCAGTATTTT.